Below, one TCR beta chain is given with its context. The antigen it recognizes is unknown. No base quality values were provided; no much bigger clone lies one nucleotide off. The data stem from a study of blood T cell repertoires in COVID-19 (TCRdb year 2020). For the wider study: Samples from collaborators originated in the United States, Italy and Spain and spanned both the acute and convalescent phases of COVID-19. The prospective study material was composed of cDNA or gDNA derived from T cells, B-cell-depleted T cells, or PBMCs. The dataset comprised deeply sampled blood TCRbeta repertoires from subjects exposed to, actively infected with, or recovered from COVID-19. The repertoires were made available in a free public database intended to serve as a resource for research on the immune response to SARS-CoV-2. The samples were drawn from the first 160 participants of the ongoing ImmuneRACE study and from about 1,200 subjects provided by 6 global collaborators. Nearly every sample came with metadata listing a de-identified subject ID, COVID-19 status, age in years and sex. Where available, HLA class I and class II types were obtained from metadata supplied by the sample provider rather than from assay-based typing. The study at large found these results: The amount of clinical and demographic metadata varied by source and participant and was provided uncurated.

Based on the germline V gene (reference sequence), the CDR1 and CDR2 sequences are SGHNT and YYREEE. V was cut back by 6 bases and J by 7 bases, leaving a gap of 20 bases between them. The CDR3 runs 16 amino acids, cysteine and phenylalanine included. Kept here is only the CDR3 DNA, which spans 48 bases and is read in frame from base 1. One collaborating source in Seattle enrolled patients while the patients were actively infected and followed the patients over time throughout the course of disease. Collaborating institutions collected whole blood in K2EDTA tubes following their own protocols. For TCRbeta analysis, collaborator samples were shipped as frozen whole blood, as isolated PBMCs, or as DNA extracted from either sample type. The immunoSEQ Assay, a bias-controlled multiplex PCR, was used to amplify TCRbeta CDR3 regions from genomic DNA. Processing in the source paper ran as follows. Within the assay, amplification of reference gene primers was used to estimate how many nucleated cells each sample contained. To quantify the absolute abundance of each unique TCRbeta CDR3 rearrangement, sequence reads were collapsed and filtered. For each sample, productive Simpson clonality was calculated as the square root of Simpson's diversity index across productive rearrangements. As stored in TCRdb, this immuneACCESS dataset retains in-frame rearrangements with V and J assigned. A fraction of the clones does not appear; measured against another copy, unresolved V genes explain less than half of the discrepancy, and the remainder lacks a known reason. V, J and clone size were drawn from that table, and D and trimming were deduced from the DNA. The sample table holds some 180,000 clones, of which around four fifths were seen once. The ten largest clones capture around 8.9% of the sample.

Sample: peripheral blood. This chain joins TRBV5-4 to TRBJ1-6; the D gene is possibly TRBD1, with 6 bases matching. The sequence was obtained from a woman at least 80 years old with COVID-19, enrolled during active disease. The CDR3 here reads CASTRGGGTVNSPLHF. DNA sequence: TGTGCCAGCACCCGAGGGGGGGGGACCGTGAATTCACCCCTCCACTTT. The CDR3 plus the reference TRBV5-4 and TRBJ1-6 genes for the other parts give the full variable domain: ETGVTQSPTHLIKTRGQQVTLRCSSQSGHNTVSWYQQALGQGPQFIFQYYREEENGRGNFPPRFSGLQFPNYSSELNVNALELDDSALYLCASTRGGGTVNSPLHFGNGTRLTVT.